This TCR beta chain was sequenced in a study of shared T cell receptors in the human thymus. This clone has just a few counts. Trimming took 8 bases from V and 5 from J; bases not matched to a gene: 6. CDR3 length: 14 amino acids. The germline V gene has CDR1 MNHEY and CDR2 SMNVEV (reference sequence). Measured with immunoSEQ multiplex PCR; TCRdb has only the in-frame clones, and not every one. Here the sample spans around 730,000 clones, approximately 85% being singletons. This sample was also put to use in a study of human thymus T cells.

The chain links TRBV27 to TRBJ1-4; 9 bases map to TRBD1. This TCR came from a girl in the first two years of life with a congenital heart defect. The sequenced sample consisted of thymocytes. This CDR3 reads CASGLGQGNEKLFF. In nucleotides, the CDR3 is TGTGCCAGCGGTCTGGGACAGGGAAATGAAAAACTGTTTTTT.